Below, 27 T cell receptor beta chains from the same sample are listed, as sequenced in a study of identical twins. TCRdb reprocessed the 5' RACE reads with MiXCR, giving one entry per CDR3 protein. The table has 450,000 or so distinct CDR3 sequences, around 15% seen once; the top ten hold about 0.97%. This sample was also put to use in a study of yellow fever vaccine responses in identical twins.

The sequencing input was CD4+ T cells sorted from blood. These receptors came from a young woman in good health.

This clonotype has ten or more counts. The rearrangement joins TRBV5-1 to TRBJ2-1; no definite D call. V lost 2 bases and J 4 bases, leaving 13 bases between the germline ends. Germline loops: CDR1 SGHRS, CDR2 YFSETQ. This CDR3 is 15 amino acids long. The CDR3 loop reads CASSFRPGAYNEQFF. CDR3 in DNA: TGCGCCAGCAGCTTTAGACCGGGCGCTTACAATGAGCAGTTCTTC. Drawing the rest from reference TRBV5-1 and TRBJ2-1, the complete variable domain is KAGVTQTPRYLIKTRGQQVTLSCSPISGHRSVSWYQQTPGQGLQFLFEYFSETQRNKGNFPGRFSGRQFSNSRSEMNVSTLELGDSALYLCASSFRPGAYNEQFFGPGTRLTVL.

This clonotype was observed a few times. The chain combines TRBV27 with TRBJ2-1; TRBD1 agrees at 9 bases. The germline V gene encodes CDR1 MNHEY and CDR2 SMNVEV (reference sequence). The CDR3 runs 15 residues. Germline trimming cut 9 bases from V and 7 bases from J; bases unmatched to any gene: 13. In DNA, the CDR3 is TGTGCCAGTCATAACCCGGGACAGGGAAGTAATGAGCAGTTCTTC. Residues: CASHNPGQGSNEQFF.

This clonotype was observed a few times. V usage is TRBV6-2 or TRBV6-3 and J usage is TRBJ1-5; 7 bases match TRBD1. This CDR3 spans 16 amino acids. Germline V gene lookup returns CDR1 MNHEY and CDR2 SVGEGT. The junction had 7 bases not matched to a gene; V was cut back by 2 bases and J by 3 bases. CDR3 amino acids: CASSYRTGQTNQPQHF. The CDR3 region has the DNA TGTGCCAGCAGTTACCGGACAGGCCAAACCAATCAGCCCCAGCATTTT.

This clonotype was seen only a few times. The CDR3 loop reads CASSSRLTGGLEQYF. The CDR3 DNA sequence: TGCGCCAGCAGCTCGAGACTAACGGGAGGTCTCGAGCAGTACTTC. The V call is TRBV5-1, the J call TRBJ2-7, with 7 bases that match TRBD2. Trimming at V came to 3 bases and at J to 6 bases, leaving 12 bases not matched to a gene. The CDR3 runs 15 residues. From germline, CDR1 is SGHRS and CDR2 YFSETQ.

The chain joins TRBV29-1 to TRBJ2-3; D ambiguous. The V end lost 7 bases, the J end lost 4 bases, and 15 bases lay between the germline ends. The CDR3 has 13 amino acids. The germline V gene encodes CDR1 SQVTM and CDR2 ANQGSEA. The CDR3 DNA is TGCAGCGGTGCTCCCCTCGGAGCAGATACGCAGTATTTT. Amino acid sequence: CSGAPLGADTQYF.

The chain couples TRBV10-3 to TRBJ2-1; 8 nucleotides align to TRBD1. J gave up 5 bases and V 6 bases, and 0 bases lay outside the gene matches. This CDR3 contains 12 residues. In germline, CDR1 is ENHRY, CDR2 SYGVKD. The CDR3 reads CAIRGQDNEQFF. The DNA for the CDR3 is TGTGCCATCAGGGGACAGGACAATGAGCAGTTCTTC.

The table lists this clonotype with a few counts. This sequence joins TRBV9 and TRBJ2-2, with 11 bases lining up with TRBD2. Per the germline V gene, CDR1 is SGDLS and CDR2 is YYNGEE. CDR3 length equals 18 residues. Trimming took 5 bases from V and 6 from J; bases not matched to a gene: 15. This CDR3 is CASSALAPLAGVAGELFF. CDR3 DNA: TGTGCCAGCAGTGCTCTAGCCCCACTAGCGGGGGTCGCCGGGGAGCTGTTTTTT.

This clonotype was counted a single time. Possible read error: a much larger clone is one base away. V is TRBV7-3 and J is TRBJ2-3; a weak D match, TRBD1 (5 bases). Germline values: CDR1 SGHTA, CDR2 FQGTGA. The CDR3 spans 13 residues. CDR3 nucleotides: TGTGCCAGCAGCTTCCAGGGCACAGATACGCACTATTTT. Amino acid sequence: CASSFQGTDTHYF.

In this sample, this clonotype turned up a few times. The chain has TRBV20-1 and TRBJ2-1; 13 bases align to TRBD2. CDR3 size: 19 residues. CDR1 is DFQATT and CDR2 is SNEGSKA in the germline V gene (reference sequence). J gave up 1 base and V 5 bases, and 14 bases lay outside the gene matches. The CDR3 is CSASSGGTSGGVSYNEQFF. As DNA, the CDR3 is TGCAGTGCTTCATCTGGGGGAACTAGCGGGGGGGTGTCCTACAATGAGCAGTTCTTC.

This rearrangement joins TRBV7-3 to TRBJ2-2; tentatively, D is TRBD1 (5 bases). The V gene's germline CDR1 is SGHTA and CDR2 FQGTGA. This CDR3 is built from 15 residues. Trimming took 5 bases from V and 5 from J, leaving 15 bases between them. The CDR3 region has the DNA TGTGCCAGCAGCCCGACAGCCTACGGAACCGGGGAGCTGTTTTTT. Its translation: CASSPTAYGTGELFF.

The table lists this clonotype with a few counts. The chain combines TRBV28 with TRBJ1-2, with 8 bases aligning to TRBD1. V lost 6 bases, J lost 8 bases, and 8 bases stayed unmatched. This CDR3 is 13 amino acids long. Germline V CDR1 and CDR2: MDHEN, SYDVKM. The CDR3 loop is CASSRTGSYGYTF. The CDR3 region has the DNA TGTGCCAGCAGCCGGACAGGGTCGTACGGCTACACCTTC.

This clonotype was recorded many times. The rearrangement links TRBV7-9 to TRBJ2-5, with D perhaps being TRBD1 or TRBD2 (7 bases each). Looked up from germline, CDR1 is SEHNR and CDR2 is FQNEAQ (reference sequence). Trimming pared 4 bases from V and 4 bases from J, leaving 16 bases between. The CDR3 sequence is 15 residues long. In nucleotides, the CDR3 is TGTGCCAGCAGCTCGTCAGGGGGGGCTGGAGAGACCCAGTACTTC. It codes for CASSSSGGAGETQYF.

This clonotype has a handful of counts. V is TRBV15 and J is TRBJ1-2, with 7 bases that match TRBD1. This CDR3 is 14 amino acids long. Germline loops: CDR1 LNHNV, CDR2 YYDKDF (reference sequence). V shed 5 bases, J shed 2 bases, and the junction held 5 bases outside the gene matches. The CDR3 nucleotides read TGTGCCACCAGCGTTGAACAGGGGAACTATGGCTACACCTTC. It translates to CATSVEQGNYGYTF. Together with reference TRBV15 and TRBJ1-2, the CDR3 gives the full variable domain: DAMVIQNPRYQVTQFGKPVTLSCSQTLNHNVMYWYQQKSSQAPKLLFHYYDKDFNNEADTPDNFQSRRPNTSFCFLDIRSPGLGDTAMYLCATSVEQGNYGYTFGSGTRLTVV.

Ten or more counts support this clonotype. The chain employs TRBV12-3 or TRBV12-4 and TRBJ2-2, with D perhaps given as TRBD1 or TRBD2 (6 bases each). The CDR3 extends over 17 amino acids. V was pared by 3 bases and J by 5 bases, with 19 bases between. In DNA, the CDR3 is TGTGCCAGCAGTTTGGTCTTGGGGGGCGCTTGGACCGGGGAGCTGTTTTTT. This gives the protein CASSLVLGGAWTGELFF.

The chain has TRBV19 and TRBJ2-7; 8 nucleotides line up with TRBD1. From germline, CDR1 is LNHDA and CDR2 SQIVND (reference sequence). The CDR3 is made up of 14 amino acids. The V gene end was trimmed by 4 bases and the J gene end by 3 bases; junction bases not matched to a gene: 5. CDR3 sequence (DNA): TGTGCCAGTAGTACAGAAACAGGGGGCTACGAGCAGTACTTC. This translates into CASSTETGGYEQYF.

This clonotype was observed a handful of times. The junction departs from germline at one end; a sequencing error may be responsible. The chain employs TRBV7-7 and TRBJ2-5; no clear D gene. CDR1 is SSHAT, CDR2 FNYEAQ, per germline (reference sequence). CDR3 size: 12 residues. This chain's CDR3 is CASSPSRETQYF. CDR3 coding DNA: TGTGCTAGCAGCCCCTCCAGGGAGACCCAGTACTTC.

This clonotype was seen a handful of times. V usage is TRBV7-2 and J usage is TRBJ2-4; no firm D call. This CDR3 has 12 amino acids. Trimming left V 4 bases short and J 10 bases short, with 11 bases between. Germline V gene data show CDR1 as SGHTA and CDR2 as FQGNSA. The CDR3 region has the DNA TGTGCCAGCAGCTCATCGACTCTGATTCAGTACTTC. It specifies CASSSSTLIQYF.

This chain joins TRBV29-1 and TRBJ2-3, with 8 nucleotides matching TRBD1. The CDR3 runs to 14 residues. The V segment lost 6 bases and the J segment 1 base; nucleotides outside the gene matches: 6. Germline CDR1 SQVTM, CDR2 ANQGSEA. In DNA form, the CDR3 reads TGCAGCGTCGCTGGACAGGGCGGCACAGATACGCAGTATTTT. Amino acids: CSVAGQGGTDTQYF.

The sample holds a few counts of this clonotype. This chain connects TRBV27 to TRBJ2-7, with 7 positions matching TRBD2. Germline assignment: CDR1 MNHEY and CDR2 SMNVEV (reference sequence). J gave up 2 bases and V 3 bases, and 13 bases lay outside the gene matches. The CDR3 runs to 17 residues. In DNA, the CDR3 is TGTGCCAGCAGTTTTTTTGAGACTAGCTACACAGCCTACGAGCAGTACTTC. It translates to CASSFFETSYTAYEQYF.

On this clonotype: The junction and the germline gene differ at one end; a read error may be behind it. This chain links TRBV7-9 with TRBJ2-1; 7 nucleotides align to TRBD2. The germline gives CDR1 SEHNR, CDR2 FQNEAQ (reference sequence). The CDR3 is 14 residues long. The CDR3 sequence is CASSHRLANNEHFF. CDR3 nucleotide sequence: TGTGCCAGCAGCCACCGACTAGCAAACAATGAGCATTTCTTC.

The chain joins TRBV10-3 to TRBJ2-5; D ambiguous. V was shortened by 11 bases and J by 1 base, with 17 bases between the two germline ends. The CDR3 extends over 14 amino acids. Germline values: CDR1 ENHRY, CDR2 SYGVKD. The CDR3 DNA reads as TGTGCCCCCGGACGGCCCTCCCGCCAAGAGACCCAGTACTTC. It specifies CAPGRPSRQETQYF.

This clonotype was seen a handful of times. The J gene is TRBJ1-5, the V gene TRBV15, with D unclear. Trimming removed 7 bases from V and 0 bases from J, with 16 bases in between. CDR1 LNHNV and CDR2 YYDKDF come from the germline V gene (reference sequence). The CDR3 is made up of 16 amino acids. The CDR3 spells CATTPGITFSNQPQHF. CDR3 nucleotide sequence: TGTGCCACCACCCCCGGAATCACGTTTAGCAATCAGCCCCAGCATTTT.

This clonotype was found a few times. The V gene is TRBV18, the J gene TRBJ2-5; possible D gene TRBD1, 6 bases. This CDR3 is built from 16 residues. Per the germline V gene, CDR1 is KGHSH and CDR2 is LQKENI. Trimming stripped 3 bases from V and 5 bases from J, with 19 bases between. CDR3 region: CASSPRQLGALETQYF. The CDR3 region has the DNA TGTGCCAGCTCACCCCGGCAGCTGGGGGCACTGGAGACCCAGTACTTC.

The CDR3 sequence: CSARSYSGISYEQYF. For the CDR3, the DNA is TGCAGTGCTAGATCTTATAGCGGGATCTCCTACGAGCAGTACTTC. The rearrangement uses TRBV20-1 and TRBJ2-7; 8 nucleotides match TRBD2. Germline loops: CDR1 DFQATT, CDR2 SNEGSKA (reference sequence). This CDR3 contains 15 residues. J was trimmed by 0 bases and V by 2 bases; bases with no gene match: 6.

In this sample, this clonotype turned up many times. The rearrangement joins TRBV5-1 to TRBJ2-7; a weak D match, TRBD2 (7 bases). This CDR3 region has 15 residues. V was trimmed by 0 bases and J by 2 bases, leaving 12 bases between them. In germline, CDR1 is SGHRS, CDR2 YFSETQ. CDR3 sequence (DNA): TGCGCCAGCAGCTTGGAGGGCGGGGGCCCCTACGAGCAGTACTTC. As protein: CASSLEGGGPYEQYF.

The rearrangement uses TRBV12-3 or TRBV12-4 and TRBJ2-7, with 12 bases lining up with TRBD2. Germline trimming cut 8 bases from V and 0 bases from J; bases unmatched to any gene: 14. CDR3 size: 18 residues. The CDR3 sequence: CASSTGTSGLRSSYEQYF. The CDR3 bases are TGTGCCAGCTCTACCGGGACTAGCGGGCTAAGGAGCTCCTACGAGCAGTACTTC.

This clonotype was counted many times. The chain has TRBV12-3 or TRBV12-4 and TRBJ1-1; D not certain. The ends were cut back, 1 base at V and 3 bases at J, with 3 bases in the middle. CDR3 length equals 12 residues. CDR3 in amino acids: CASSLGYTEAFF. DNA of the CDR3: TGTGCCAGCAGTTTAGGCTACACTGAAGCTTTCTTT.